The 2 T cell receptor beta chains presented below share a single source sample, sequenced in a study of T cell responses to AZD1222 COVID-19 vaccine. Assay used: immunoSEQ multiplex PCR; TCRdb lists only in-frame clones, some missing. The profile shows 160,000 or so clones, 85% to 95% of them singletons. The material sequenced was peripheral blood, taken on day 0 of AZD1222 vaccination. The receptors were gathered from an adult in good health.

This rearrangement joins TRBV7-9 to TRBJ1-1, with D possibly TRBD1 on 6 matching bases. This CDR3 has 14 residues. CDR1 is SEHNR and CDR2 is FQNEAQ in the germline V gene (reference sequence). Trimming shortened V by 5 bases and J by 1 base, and 11 bases separated the two germline ends. The CDR3 DNA reads as TGTGCCAGCAGCCCCAGGGGACCGAACACTGAAGCTTTCTTT. This gives the protein CASSPRGPNTEAFF. Complete variable domain (other parts from reference TRBV7-9 and TRBJ1-1): DTGVSQNPRHKITKRGQNVTFRCDPISEHNRLYWYRQTLGQGPEFLTYFQNEAQLEKSRLLSDRFSAERPKGSFSTLEIQRTEQGDSAMYLCASSPRGPNTEAFFGQGTRLTVV.

The chain couples TRBV29-1 to TRBJ1-2; tentative D call: TRBD1 (5 bases). CDR1 SQVTM and CDR2 ANQGSEA come from the germline V gene. The CDR3 totals 11 residues. The V end lost 5 bases, the J end lost 6 bases, and 10 bases lay between the germline ends. The CDR3 nucleotides are TGCAGCGTTCTTGCAGGGAATGGCTACACCTTC. This gives the protein CSVLAGNGYTF.